The clone carrying this T cell receptor beta chain has just a few counts. Antigen unknown. This sample is drawn from a study of beta chain features in type 1 diabetes. Overall study results and limits: A pattern of fewer insertions and more deletions at VDJ junctions was seen in type 1 diabetes patients.

The authors reverse transcribed all of the isolated RNA, so sequencing captured expressed TCRB transcripts. TCRdb keeps only in-frame clones here, not all; method: immunoSEQ multiplex PCR. This sample has 430,000 or so clones, with approximately 10% found just once. This CDR3 comprises 15 residues. V lost 3 bases, J lost 4 bases, and 16 bases lay in between. Germline lookup yields CDR1 GTSNPN and CDR2 SVGIG (reference sequence). The chain links TRBV30 to TRBJ2-1; D perhaps matches TRBD1 (6 bases). Sequencing input: naive CD4+ T cells from blood. The source is a young woman in good health. DNA of the CDR3: TGTGCCTGGAGCCGGGACACAAGATTGTACAATGAGCAGTTCTTC. Its translation: CAWSRDTRLYNEQFF.